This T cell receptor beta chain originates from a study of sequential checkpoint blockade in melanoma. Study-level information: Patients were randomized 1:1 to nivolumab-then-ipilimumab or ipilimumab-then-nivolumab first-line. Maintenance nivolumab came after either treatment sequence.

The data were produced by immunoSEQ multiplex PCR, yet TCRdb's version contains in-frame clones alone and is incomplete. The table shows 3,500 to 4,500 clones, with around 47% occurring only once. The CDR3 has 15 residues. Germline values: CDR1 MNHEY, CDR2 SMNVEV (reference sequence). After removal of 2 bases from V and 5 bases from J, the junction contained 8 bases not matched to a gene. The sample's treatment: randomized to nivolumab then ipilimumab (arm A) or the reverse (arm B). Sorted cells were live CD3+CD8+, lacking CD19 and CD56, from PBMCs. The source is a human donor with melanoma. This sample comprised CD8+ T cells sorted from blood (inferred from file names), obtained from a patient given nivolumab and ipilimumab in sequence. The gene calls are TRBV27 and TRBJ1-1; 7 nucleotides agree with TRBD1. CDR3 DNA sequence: TGTGCCAGCAGTTTAACTGACAGGGTTCAAACTGAAGCTTTCTTT. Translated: CASSLTDRVQTEAFF.